This T cell receptor beta chain was retrieved from a study of shared clonotypes between healthy human individuals. At the level of the study: Three CD4 naive, three CD4 memory, two CD8 naive and one CD8 memory plate were used per donor.

Under the authors' procedure: Sequence data from immunoSEQ were junction-only and lacked quality scores; consequently, filtering differed. The data were produced by immunoSEQ multiplex PCR, yet TCRdb's version contains in-frame clones alone and is incomplete. That table supplies the V and J calls and clone size; D and trimming were determined from the DNA. The profile covers roughly 1,800,000 clones, with about 95% appearing a single time and approximately 1% taken by the ten largest. CD45RO-negative CD8 cells positively selected for CCR7 made up the naive population, which excluded terminally differentiated effector memory CD45RA+ cells. Trimming stripped 5 bases from V and 2 bases from J, with 16 bases between. The CDR3 length is 16 residues. Per the germline V gene, CDR1 is SGHVS and CDR2 is FQNEAQ.

The chain combines TRBV7-8 with TRBJ1-3; D unclear. Sequences were obtained from naive CD8+ T cells sorted from blood. This receptor was taken from a young man in good health. CDR3: CASSPNKAVPGNTIYF. As DNA, the CDR3 is TGTGCCAGCAGCCCCAATAAGGCCGTGCCTGGAAACACCATATATTTT.